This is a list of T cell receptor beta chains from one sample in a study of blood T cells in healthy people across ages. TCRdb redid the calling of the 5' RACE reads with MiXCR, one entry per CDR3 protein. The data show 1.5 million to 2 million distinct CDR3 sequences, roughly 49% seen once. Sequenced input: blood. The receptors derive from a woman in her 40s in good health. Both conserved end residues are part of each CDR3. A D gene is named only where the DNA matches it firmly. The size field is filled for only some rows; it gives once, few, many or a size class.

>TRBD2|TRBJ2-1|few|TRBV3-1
CASSPGRLAGRDNEQFF
TGTGCCAGCAGCCCAGGAAGACTAGCGGGGAGGGACAATGAGCAGTTCTTC
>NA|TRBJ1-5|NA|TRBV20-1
CSARVDRPNQPQHF
TGCAGTGCTAGAGTGGACAGACCCAATCAGCCCCAGCATTTT
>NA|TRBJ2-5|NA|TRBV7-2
CASSLYDPRTQETQYF
TGTGCCAGCAGCTTATATGATCCGCGAACCCAAGAGACCCAGTACTTC
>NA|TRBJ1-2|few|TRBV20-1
CSAAPTANYGYTF
TGCAGTGCTGCCCCGACAGCTAACTATGGCTACACCTTC
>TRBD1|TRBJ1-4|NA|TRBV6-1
CASLRTGAEKLFF
TGTGCCAGCTTACGGACAGGAGCCGAAAAACTGTTTTTT
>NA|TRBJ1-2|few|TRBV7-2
CASSLMGGRGYTF
TGTGCCAGCAGCCTAATGGGGGGTCGTGGCTACACCTTC
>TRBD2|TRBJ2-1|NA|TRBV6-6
CASSYSSGLAGTNEQFF
TGTGCCAGCAGTTACTCGAGTGGTCTAGCGGGGACAAATGAGCAGTTCTTC
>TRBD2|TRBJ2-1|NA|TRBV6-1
CASTKGLAGGNEQFF
TGTGCCAGCACCAAAGGACTAGCGGGGGGAAATGAGCAGTTCTTC
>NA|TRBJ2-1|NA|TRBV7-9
CASSLILSRDTGYNEQFF
TGTGCCAGCAGCTTGATCCTTTCCCGGGACACGGGATACAATGAGCAGTTCTTC
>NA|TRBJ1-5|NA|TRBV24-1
CATGSGETQHF
TGTGCCACAGGCTCGGGGGAAACCCAGCATTTT
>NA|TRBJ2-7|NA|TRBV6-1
CASSSPGLGHYEQYF
TGTGCCAGCAGTAGCCCAGGTCTTGGCCACTACGAGCAGTACTTC
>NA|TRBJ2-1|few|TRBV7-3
CASSSGPAYNEQFF
TGTGCCAGCAGCTCGGGACCCGCCTACAATGAGCAGTTCTTC
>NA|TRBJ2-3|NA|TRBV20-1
CSACGAATDTQYF
TGCAGTGCGTGCGGAGCGGCCACAGATACGCAGTATTTT